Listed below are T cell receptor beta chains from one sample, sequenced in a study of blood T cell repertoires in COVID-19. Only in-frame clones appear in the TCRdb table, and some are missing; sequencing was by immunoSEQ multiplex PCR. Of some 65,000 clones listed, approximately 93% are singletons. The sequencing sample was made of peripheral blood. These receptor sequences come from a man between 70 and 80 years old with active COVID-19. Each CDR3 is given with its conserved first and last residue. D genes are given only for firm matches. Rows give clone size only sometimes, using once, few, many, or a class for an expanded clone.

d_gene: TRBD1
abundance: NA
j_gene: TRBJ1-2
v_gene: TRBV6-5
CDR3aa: CASSYRGQGFWYGYTF
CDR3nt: TGTGCCAGCAGTTATCGGGGACAGGGCTTCTGGTATGGCTACACCTTC

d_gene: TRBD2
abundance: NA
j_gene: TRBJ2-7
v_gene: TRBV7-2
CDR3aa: CASSQLAGGSFEQYF
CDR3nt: TGTGCCAGCAGCCAACTAGCGGGGGGATCCTTCGAGCAGTACTTC

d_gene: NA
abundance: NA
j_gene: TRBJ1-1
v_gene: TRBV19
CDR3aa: CASSIAGGTMNTEAFF
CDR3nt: TGTGCCAGTAGTATAGCGGGGGGGACCATGAACACTGAAGCTTTCTTT

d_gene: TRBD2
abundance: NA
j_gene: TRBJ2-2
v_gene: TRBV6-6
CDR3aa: CASSLVRAGGFTGELFF
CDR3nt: TGTGCCAGCAGTCTAGTTCGGGCGGGGGGTTTCACCGGGGAGCTGTTTTTT

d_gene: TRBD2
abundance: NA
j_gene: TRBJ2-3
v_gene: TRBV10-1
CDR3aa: CASRRPASGGRRQSTDTQYF
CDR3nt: TGCGCCAGCAGGAGGCCAGCTAGCGGGGGGAGACGCCAAAGCACAGATACGCAGTATTTT

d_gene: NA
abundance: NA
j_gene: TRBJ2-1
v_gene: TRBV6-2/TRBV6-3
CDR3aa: CASSYRDLRYNEQFF
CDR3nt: TGTGCCAGCAGTTACAGGGACTTACGCTACAATGAGCAGTTCTTC

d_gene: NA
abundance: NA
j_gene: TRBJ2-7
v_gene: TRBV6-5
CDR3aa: CASSYRQAAYEQYF
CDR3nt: TGTGCCAGCAGTTACCGACAGGCGGCCTACGAGCAGTACTTC

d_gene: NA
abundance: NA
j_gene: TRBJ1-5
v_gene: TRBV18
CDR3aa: CASSPLTGPNQPQHF
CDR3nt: TGTGCCAGCTCACCCCTTACAGGGCCCAATCAGCCCCAGCATTTT

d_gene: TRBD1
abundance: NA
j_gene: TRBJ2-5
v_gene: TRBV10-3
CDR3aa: CAISESGQGVRETQYF
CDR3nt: TGTGCCATCAGTGAGTCGGGACAGGGGGTGCGAGAGACCCAGTACTTC

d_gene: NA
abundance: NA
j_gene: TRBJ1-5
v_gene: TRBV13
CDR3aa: CASSLGRVSNQPQHF
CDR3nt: TGTGCCAGCAGCTTAGGTCGGGTATCGAATCAGCCCCAGCATTTT

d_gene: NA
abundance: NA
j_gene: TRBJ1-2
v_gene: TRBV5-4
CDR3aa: CASSLDSLGAYTF
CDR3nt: TGTGCCAGCAGCTTGGATAGCCTCGGAGCCTACACCTTC

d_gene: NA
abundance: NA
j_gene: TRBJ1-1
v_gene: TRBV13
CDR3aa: CASSSLIGQLNTEAFF
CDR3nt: TGTGCCAGCAGCTCATTAATCGGACAGCTGAACACTGAAGCTTTCTTT

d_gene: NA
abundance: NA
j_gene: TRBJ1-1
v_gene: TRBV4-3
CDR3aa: CASSQESHPRKAFF
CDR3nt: TGCGCCAGCAGCCAAGAGTCCCACCCCAGAAAAGCTTTCTTT

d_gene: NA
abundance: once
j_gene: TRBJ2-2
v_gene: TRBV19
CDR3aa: CASKVEGSFGELFF
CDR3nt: TGTGCCAGTAAGGTGGAGGGGTCGTTTGGGGAGCTGTTTTTT

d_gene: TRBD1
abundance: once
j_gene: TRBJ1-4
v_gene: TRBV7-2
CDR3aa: CASSSTGTNEKLFF
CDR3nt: TGTGCCAGCAGCTCGACAGGGACTAATGAAAAACTGTTTTTT

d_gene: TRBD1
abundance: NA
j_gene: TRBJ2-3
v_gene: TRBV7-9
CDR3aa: CAAGGPEADTQYF
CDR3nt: TGTGCCGCAGGGGGTCCGGAGGCAGATACGCAGTATTTT

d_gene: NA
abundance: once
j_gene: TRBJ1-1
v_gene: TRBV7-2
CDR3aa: CASSLLPGQSNTEAFF
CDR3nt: TGTGCCAGCAGCTTATTACCGGGTCAGTCGAACACTGAAGCTTTCTTT

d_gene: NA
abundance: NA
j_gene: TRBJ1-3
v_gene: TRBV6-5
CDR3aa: CASSYRGGNTIYF
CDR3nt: TGTGCCAGCAGTTACAGGGGTGGAAACACCATATATTTT

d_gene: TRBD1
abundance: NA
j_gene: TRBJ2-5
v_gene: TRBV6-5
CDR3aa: CASRQTGVETQYF
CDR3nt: TGTGCCAGCAGGCAGACAGGGGTAGAGACCCAGTACTTC

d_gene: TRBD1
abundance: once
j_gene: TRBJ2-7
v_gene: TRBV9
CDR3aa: CASSVAGWTGAHEQYF
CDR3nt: TGTGCCAGCAGCGTAGCAGGGTGGACAGGGGCCCACGAGCAGTACTTC

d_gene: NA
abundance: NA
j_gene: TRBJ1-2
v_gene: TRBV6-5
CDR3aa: CASSRQPYGYTF
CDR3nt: TGTGCCAGCAGTCGACAGCCCTATGGCTACACCTTC

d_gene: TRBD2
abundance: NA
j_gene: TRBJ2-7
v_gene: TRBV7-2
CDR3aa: CATENSGGPSYEQYF
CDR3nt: TGTGCCACCGAAAATAGCGGGGGGCCCTCCTACGAGCAGTACTTC

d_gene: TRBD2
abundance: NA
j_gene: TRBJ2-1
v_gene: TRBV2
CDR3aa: CASSGGAVGNEQFF
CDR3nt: TGTGCCAGCAGCGGGGGGGCCGTTGGCAATGAGCAGTTCTTC

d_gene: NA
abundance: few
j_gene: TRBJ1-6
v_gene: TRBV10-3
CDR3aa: CAISESTRSSYNSPLHF
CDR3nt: TGTGCCATCAGTGAGTCGACTAGAAGCTCCTATAATTCACCCCTCCACTTT

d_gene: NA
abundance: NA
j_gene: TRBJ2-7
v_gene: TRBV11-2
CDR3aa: CASSSDYVPGDEQYF
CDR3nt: TGTGCCAGCTCCTCGGACTATGTCCCGGGGGACGAGCAGTACTTC

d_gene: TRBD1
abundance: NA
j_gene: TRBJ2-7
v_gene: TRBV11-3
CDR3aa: CASSLARGPTYEQYF
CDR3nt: TGTGCCAGCAGCTTAGCCAGGGGGCCTACCTACGAGCAGTACTTC

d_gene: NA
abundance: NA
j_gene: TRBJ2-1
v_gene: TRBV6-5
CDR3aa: CASGKTESSYNEQFF
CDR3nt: TGTGCCAGCGGTAAGACGGAGAGCTCCTACAATGAGCAGTTCTTC

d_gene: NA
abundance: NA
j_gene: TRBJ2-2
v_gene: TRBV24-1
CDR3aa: CATAAQGNTGELFF
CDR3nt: TGTGCCACCGCGGCACAGGGAAACACCGGGGAGCTGTTTTTT

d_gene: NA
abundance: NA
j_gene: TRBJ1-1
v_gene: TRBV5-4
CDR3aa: CASSRRTENTEAFF
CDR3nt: TGTGCCAGCAGCCGACGGACAGAGAACACTGAAGCTTTCTTT

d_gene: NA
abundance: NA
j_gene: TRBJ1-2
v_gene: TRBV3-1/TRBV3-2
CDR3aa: CASSQDSYGYTF
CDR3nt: TGTGCCAGCAGCCAAGACAGTTATGGCTACACCTTC

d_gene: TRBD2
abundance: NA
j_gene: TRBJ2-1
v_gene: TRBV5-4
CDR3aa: CASSRNSGGSRFF
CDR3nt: TGTGCCAGCAGCAGGAACTCGGGGGGATCGAGGTTCTTC

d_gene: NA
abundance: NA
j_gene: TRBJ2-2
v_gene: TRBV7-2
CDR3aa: CVSSLVQSNTGELFF
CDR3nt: TGTGTCAGCAGCTTAGTACAGAGTAACACCGGGGAGCTGTTTTTT

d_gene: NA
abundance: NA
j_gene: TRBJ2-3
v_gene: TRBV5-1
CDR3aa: CASRNTGVITDTQYF
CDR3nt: TGCGCCAGCAGAAACACAGGAGTCATCACAGATACGCAGTATTTT

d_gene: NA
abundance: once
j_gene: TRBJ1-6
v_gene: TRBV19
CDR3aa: CASSISESSYNSPLHF
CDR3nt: TGTGCCAGTAGTATAAGCGAGAGCTCCTATAATTCACCCCTCCACTTT

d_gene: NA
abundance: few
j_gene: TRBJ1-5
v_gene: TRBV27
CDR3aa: CASSLFSGRLLTISNQPQHF
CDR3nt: TGTGCCAGCAGTTTATTTTCCGGCAGACTATTGACTATTAGCAATCAGCCCCAGCATTTT

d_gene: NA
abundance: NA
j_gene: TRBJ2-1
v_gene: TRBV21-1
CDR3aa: CASSKVTGQRYNEQFF
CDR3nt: TGTGCCAGCAGCAAAGTCACAGGGCAGAGATACAATGAGCAGTTCTTC

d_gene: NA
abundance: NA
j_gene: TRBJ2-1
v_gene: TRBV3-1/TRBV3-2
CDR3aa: CASSQAGGYYNEQFF
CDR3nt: TGTGCCAGCAGCCAAGCAGGGGGGTACTACAATGAGCAGTTCTTC

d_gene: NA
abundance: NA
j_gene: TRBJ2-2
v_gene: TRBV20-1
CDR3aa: CSASRVNTGELFF
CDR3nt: TGCAGTGCCAGTCGGGTGAACACCGGGGAGCTGTTTTTT

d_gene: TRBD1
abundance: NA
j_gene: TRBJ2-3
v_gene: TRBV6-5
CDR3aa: CASSRWTGITDTQYF
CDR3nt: TGTGCCAGCAGCCGCTGGACAGGGATCACAGATACGCAGTATTTT

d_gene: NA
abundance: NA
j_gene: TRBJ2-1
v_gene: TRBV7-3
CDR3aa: CASSLDRSYNEQFF
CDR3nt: TGTGCCAGCAGCTTAGACAGATCCTACAATGAGCAGTTCTTC